The following is a TCR beta chain sequence with its context. This record belongs to a study of technical replicates of blood from several donors. Deletions cut 0 bases from V and 10 bases from J, with 22 bases between. The CDR3 spans 16 residues. Germline CDR1 SGHRS, CDR2 YFSETQ. Sequencing was performed with immunoSEQ multiplex PCR; in TCRdb, only in-frame clones are kept and a portion is missing. The table records tens of thousands of clones, approximately 97% of them present only once. This TCR derives from a human donor in good health. What was sequenced was T cells isolated from PBMCs. This chain joins TRBV5-1 and TRBJ1-2, with D possibly being TRBD1 (6 bases). The CDR3, as DNA: TGCGCCAGCAGCTTGGCCGTTGGAAAACAGGGAATGTCCTACACCTTC. As protein: CASSLAVGKQGMSYTF.